The present T cell receptor beta chain was sequenced within a study of blood T cell repertoires in COVID-19. Turning to the study itself: Sites in the United States, Italy and Spain provided acute and convalescent COVID-19 samples. T cells, B-cell-depleted T cells, or PBMCs provided the cDNA or gDNA that served as material.

Authors' processing steps: For nucleated cells, counts were estimated from reference gene primer amplification. The table came from immunoSEQ multiplex PCR; TCRdb's copy has only in-frame clones and leaves some out. That table furnishes V, J and clone size, whereas the DNA furnished D and trimming. The table includes roughly 52,000 clones, 82% detected once. Notes on this clone: Given a much more abundant clone one base away, this may be a read error.

The germline CDR1 and CDR2 sequences are SEHNR and FQNEAQ (reference sequence). Trimming left V 3 bases short and J 3 bases short, with 8 bases between. The CDR3 totals 13 residues. Sequencing input: peripheral blood. This receptor was taken from a human donor in a cohort sampled during active or convalescent COVID-19. The chain carries TRBV7-9 and TRBJ1-1; D not certain. The CDR3 loop is CASSFGQDTEAFF. Here the CDR3 DNA reads TGTGCCAGCAGCTTTGGGCAGGACACTGAAGCTTTCTTT.